Included here is one T cell receptor beta chain sequence, with context. These data belong to a study of blood T cell repertoires in COVID-19. Libraries were prepared by immunoSEQ multiplex PCR; TCRdb keeps only in-frame clonotypes and omits some of them. The data hold some 300,000 clones, with around 92% observed a single time. Germline CDR1 LGHDT, CDR2 YNNKEL (reference sequence). The CDR3 contains 16 residues. V lost 4 bases, J lost 1 base, and 6 bases stayed unmatched. The specimen sequenced was PBMCs or T cells enriched from blood (not recorded which). This receptor was obtained from a woman aged 50 to 60 who had been exposed to COVID-19. The chain combines TRBV3-1 (or the pseudogene TRBV3-2) with TRBJ1-2; 10 bases map to TRBD1. CDR3 sequence reads: CASSPGGQGNNYGYTF. The CDR3 nucleotides read TGTGCCAGCAGCCCCGGGGGACAGGGGAATAACTATGGCTACACCTTC.